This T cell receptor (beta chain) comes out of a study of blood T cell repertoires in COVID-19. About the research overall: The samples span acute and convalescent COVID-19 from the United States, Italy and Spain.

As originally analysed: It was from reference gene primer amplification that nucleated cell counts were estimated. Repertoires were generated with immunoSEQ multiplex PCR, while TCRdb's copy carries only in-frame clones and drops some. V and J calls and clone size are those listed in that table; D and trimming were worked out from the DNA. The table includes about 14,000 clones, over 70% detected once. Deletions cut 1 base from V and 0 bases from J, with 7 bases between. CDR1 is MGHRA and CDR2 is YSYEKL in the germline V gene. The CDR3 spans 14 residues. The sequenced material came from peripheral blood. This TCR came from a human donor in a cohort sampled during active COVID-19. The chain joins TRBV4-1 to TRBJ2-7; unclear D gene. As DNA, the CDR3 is TGCGCCAGCAGCCAAGGTGCTAACTCCTACGAGCAGTACTTC. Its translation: CASSQGANSYEQYF.